This record concerns one T cell receptor beta chain sequence. A linear amplification protocol produced the TCR libraries from 400 to 550 ng of total RNA. In TCRdb, the reads were re-called with MiXCR into one record per CDR3 protein. Found here are about 180,000 distinct CDR3 sequences, 65% to 75% of them singletons; the top ten hold about 2.1%. This sample was included in a study of healthy donors' naive CD4 and CD8 T cells. There are 15 residues in the CDR3. Germline V gene lookup returns CDR1 MNHEY and CDR2 SVGAGI. Between the trimmed V and J ends, which lost 0 bases and 4 bases, there was a span of 12 bases.

This TCR was recovered from a pool of human donors in good health; the sample pools cells from several healthy donors. Specimen: naive CD4+ and CD8+ T cells sorted from blood, pooled from several donors. This chain uses TRBV6-5 with TRBJ1-2; the D gene is possibly TRBD1 (5 bases). The CDR3 sequence is CASSYSGRAVYGYTF. For the CDR3, the DNA is TGTGCCAGCAGTTACTCGGGCAGGGCGGTCTATGGCTACACCTTC.